These T cell receptor beta chains were read from a single sample in a study of shared clonotypes between healthy human individuals. Method: immunoSEQ multiplex PCR; TCRdb's copy keeps in-frame clones and lacks some. Among some 2,100,000 clones listed, around 95% were seen once. The sequenced sample consisted of naive CD4+ T cells sorted from blood. The receptors shown here come from a man between 18 and 29 years old in good health. Each CDR3 is given with its conserved first and last residue. The D gene is left open where the match is weak. Size is omitted from some rows. Given values are once, few, many or a class for expanded clones.

cdr3_nt cdr3_aa j_call clone_size v_call d_call
TGTGCCAGCAGCTTAAGGGGGACAGGGCCCTACAATGAGCAGTTCTTC CASSLRGTGPYNEQFF TRBJ2-1 NA TRBV7-3 TRBD1
TGTGCCAGCAGCCGTCTCGGTCCCGTGGGGGCTCAGCCCCAGCATTTT CASSRLGPVGAQPQHF TRBJ1-5 NA TRBV7-9 NA
TGTGCCAGCAGCGTTGGGGACCAGTTCGCCAATGAGCAGTTCTTC CASSVGDQFANEQFF TRBJ2-1 NA TRBV9 NA
TGTGCCGGCAACCAGGGGCTTTATGGCTACACCTTC CAGNQGLYGYTF TRBJ1-2 NA TRBV30 NA
TGTGCCAGCAGCGTGACGGCGTTAGTTGGACAGCCCCAGCATTTT CASSVTALVGQPQHF TRBJ1-5 few TRBV9 NA
TGTGCCAGCAGTTTCTCGGGGGGCTATAATTCACCCCTCCACTTT CASSFSGGYNSPLHF TRBJ1-6 NA TRBV28 NA
TGTGCCAGCAGCCAGACCCCGATGGGGACAACTAATGAAAAACTGTTTTTT CASSQTPMGTTNEKLFF TRBJ1-4 NA TRBV4-2 NA
TGCGCCAGCAGCCAAGGGACGCAGCGGGGGGGCCACAATGAGCAGTTCTTC CASSQGTQRGGHNEQFF TRBJ2-1 NA TRBV4-1 TRBD2
TGTGCCAGCAGCTTGGTTGACAGCCTCTTAGGCTACACCTTC CASSLVDSLLGYTF TRBJ1-2 NA TRBV5-6 NA
TGTGCCACCTCACCGGGACTGATCAGCACAGATACGCAGTATTTT CATSPGLISTDTQYF TRBJ2-3 NA TRBV2 NA